This is a list of T cell receptor beta chains from one sample in a study of control samples from healthy donors and cancer patients. Repertoires were generated with immunoSEQ multiplex PCR, while TCRdb's copy carries only in-frame clones and drops some. The sample records about 150,000 clones, more than 85% being singletons. Sequencing was done on a sample of blood. The receptors were sampled from a man younger than 35 in good health. CDR3s include the opening cysteine and the closing phenylalanine or tryptophan. Fields, in order: clone size, D gene, V gene, J gene, CDR3 protein, CDR3 DNA. A D gene is named only where the DNA matches it firmly. Not every row has a clone size; where given, it reads once, few, many or a size class.

>-|-|TRBV28|TRBJ1-2
CASSPYSGQLYGYTF
TGTGCCAGCAGTCCATACAGTGGACAGTTGTATGGCTACACCTTC
>-|-|TRBV18|TRBJ2-7
CASSPQAGLIYEQYF
TGTGCCAGCTCACCGCAGGCGGGACTTATCTACGAGCAGTACTTC
>-|-|TRBV12-3/TRBV12-4|TRBJ1-1
CASSFKGNTEAFF
TGTGCCAGCAGTTTTAAGGGGAACACTGAAGCTTTCTTT
>once|-|TRBV19|TRBJ1-2
CASKEAAGARGLYGYTF
TGTGCCAGTAAGGAAGCCGCCGGGGCCAGGGGATTATATGGCTACACCTTC
>once|-|TRBV19|TRBJ1-5
CASSIGAREFQPQHF
TGTGCCAGTAGTATAGGGGCCAGGGAATTTCAGCCCCAGCATTTT
>-|-|TRBV11-2|TRBJ2-1
CASSVRPRGDEQFF
TGTGCCAGCAGCGTACGTCCAAGGGGTGATGAGCAGTTCTTC
>-|TRBD1|TRBV7-9|TRBJ1-1
CASSLSTTGRMNTEAFF
TGTGCCAGCAGCCTTAGTACGACAGGGCGCATGAACACTGAAGCTTTCTTT
>few|-|TRBV6-5|TRBJ2-6
CASSSTAPSGANVLTF
TGTGCCAGCAGTTCTACAGCCCCCTCTGGGGCCAACGTCCTGACTTTC
>-|-|TRBV20-1|TRBJ2-3
CSAREKDTQYF
TGCAGTGCTAGAGAGAAGGATACGCAGTATTTT
>once|TRBD1|TRBV5-1|TRBJ1-5
CASSLETGFNQPQHF
TGCGCCAGCAGCCTCGAGACAGGGTTCAATCAGCCCCAGCATTTT
>once|-|TRBV5-1|TRBJ1-3
CASSLNPGGAASGNTIYF
TGCGCCAGCAGCTTGAACCCGGGGGGGGCTGCAAGTGGAAACACCATATATTTT
>-|-|TRBV28|TRBJ1-1
CVTGTEAFF
TGTGTCACAGGGACTGAAGCTTTCTTT
>-|-|TRBV5-4|TRBJ1-5
CASSSRVGQPQHF
TGTGCCAGCAGCTCCAGGGTTGGTCAGCCCCAGCATTTT
>-|-|TRBV30|TRBJ1-1
CAWSRGGFSGYAFF
TGTGCCTGGAGTCGAGGTGGGTTTTCGGGGTATGCTTTCTTT
>few|TRBD1|TRBV6-5|TRBJ1-6
CASTTGPNSPLHF
TGTGCCAGCACGACAGGGCCGAATTCACCCCTCCACTTT
>-|TRBD1|TRBV19|TRBJ1-5
CASSWTGDNQPQHF
TGTGCCAGTAGCTGGACAGGGGACAATCAGCCCCAGCATTTT
>-|-|TRBV30|TRBJ1-2
CAWTLQGGGGYTF
TGTGCCTGGACGTTACAGGGAGGTGGTGGCTACACCTTC
>-|-|TRBV27|TRBJ1-1
CASSLPGGSEAFF
TGTGCCAGCAGTTTGCCGGGGGGCTCTGAAGCTTTCTTT
>-|-|TRBV12-5|TRBJ2-1
CASGSQGSSYNEQFF
TGTGCTAGTGGTTCCCAGGGAAGCTCCTACAATGAGCAGTTCTTC
>-|-|TRBV11-2|TRBJ2-4
CASSSRLAKNIQYF
TGTGCCAGCAGCTCCCGACTAGCCAAAAACATTCAGTACTTC
>-|TRBD2|TRBV28|TRBJ2-5
CASSPQLAGGLETQYF
TGTGCCAGCAGTCCTCAACTAGCGGGAGGTTTGGAGACCCAGTACTTC
>-|-|TRBV18|TRBJ2-7
CASSPSAGAYEQYF
TGTGCCAGCTCACCATCAGCAGGGGCCTACGAGCAGTACTTC
>-|-|TRBV19|TRBJ1-1
CASSNTIMNTEAFF
TGTGCCAGTAGTAACACAATTATGAACACTGAAGCTTTCTTT
>-|-|TRBV21-1|TRBJ1-2
CASSKRSFNYGYTF
TGTGCCAGCAGCAAAAGGAGCTTTAACTATGGCTACACCTTC
>-|-|TRBV5-4|TRBJ2-7
CASSSGYDEQYF
TGTGCCAGCAGCTCCGGATACGACGAGCAGTACTTC
>once|-|TRBV4-1|TRBJ2-7
CASSLIPAEYEQYF
TGCGCCAGCAGCCTGATCCCTGCAGAGTACGAGCAGTACTTC
>-|-|TRBV7-5|TRBJ2-1
CARSHKRSSYNEQFF
TGTGCCAGAAGCCATAAGCGGAGCTCCTACAATGAGCAGTTCTTC
>-|TRBD1|TRBV27|TRBJ1-5
CASRDRGLGSQHF
TGTGCCAGCAGAGACAGGGGGCTAGGGTCCCAGCATTTT
>-|TRBD1|TRBV7-9|TRBJ2-7
CASSSSDVPQGARDYEQYF
TGTGCCAGCAGCTCATCAGACGTCCCACAGGGGGCGCGGGACTACGAGCAGTACTTC
>-|-|TRBV5-1|TRBJ2-7
CASSPQPSSYEQYF
TGCGCCAGCAGCCCACAACCGAGCTCCTACGAGCAGTACTTC
>-|-|TRBV9|TRBJ1-1
CASSVGPEAFF
TGTGCCAGCAGCGTAGGACCTGAAGCTTTCTTT
>few|-|TRBV29-1|TRBJ2-3
CSLSKGGTDTQYF
TGCAGCCTGAGTAAAGGTGGCACAGATACGCAGTATTTT
>-|TRBD1|TRBV12-5|TRBJ2-1
CASGVGQGREQFF
TGTGCTAGTGGTGTCGGACAGGGCCGCGAGCAGTTCTTC
>-|-|TRBV11-2|TRBJ2-2
CASSFRGSGDTGELFF
TGTGCCAGCAGCTTCAGGGGATCGGGGGACACCGGGGAGCTGTTTTTT
>-|TRBD1|TRBV19|TRBJ1-4
CASTPTGTGLLGSEKLFF
TGTGCCAGTACCCCAACCGGGACAGGGTTACTTGGGAGCGAAAAACTGTTTTTT
>-|TRBD2|TRBV5-1|TRBJ2-5
CASSLAASGGETQYF
TGCGCCAGCAGCTTGGCGGCTAGCGGCGGGGAGACCCAGTACTTC
>-|TRBD1|TRBV30|TRBJ2-5
CAWTQGQAVGETQYF
TGTGCCTGGACACAGGGACAGGCGGTTGGAGAGACCCAGTACTTC
>-|TRBD1|TRBV6-1|TRBJ1-2
CASSERTGNYGYTF
TGTGCCAGCAGTGAACGGACAGGGAACTATGGCTACACCTTC
>-|-|TRBV7-9|TRBJ2-1
CASSLAIRVVSGQNNEQFF
TGTGCCAGCAGCTTAGCGATCCGGGTTGTTTCGGGACAAAACAATGAGCAGTTCTTC
>-|-|TRBV3-1/TRBV3-2|TRBJ2-7
CASSQGRGLWQYF
TGTGCCAGCAGCCAAGGGCGAGGTCTATGGCAGTACTTC
>-|-|TRBV13|TRBJ2-7
CASSPGPSSYEQYF
TGTGCCAGCAGCCCCGGACCTAGCTCCTACGAGCAGTACTTC
>-|-|TRBV15|TRBJ1-4
CATSSPGPIFNEKLFF
TGTGCCACCAGCAGCCCAGGGCCGATATTTAATGAAAAACTGTTTTTT